This T cell receptor (beta chain) was sequenced during a study of cytotoxic CD8 clonotypes in ibrutinib-treated CLL. Study details: Among the patients, about a dozen presented as relapsed/refractory and around 15 as treatment-naive; 17 showed unmutated IGHV. Whole-study results and caveats: Having risen at ibrutinib response, clonality had fallen back toward baseline by progression. Circulating CD8+ T-cell counts were tracked by baseline clonality, which exceeded that of age-matched healthy donors.

This CDR3 is 12 amino acids long. The ends were cut back, 4 bases at V and 3 bases at J, with 6 bases in the middle. CDR1 and CDR2 (germline): MGHDK, SYGVNS. TCR beta libraries used about 1.9 micrograms of genomic DNA from cryopreserved PBMCs. Assay: immunoSEQ multiplex PCR; the TCRdb copy retains only in-frame clones and omits some. The sample consists of about 200,000 clones, around 70% of them appearing once. Regarding this clone: Its specificity is unknown.

This specimen was PBMCs, taken after 12 months of ibrutinib treatment. The J gene is TRBJ1-2, the V gene TRBV25-1; D uncertain. This sequence was found in a human donor with chronic lymphocytic leukemia. CDR3 amino acids: CASSASYYGYTF. The CDR3 DNA is TGTGCCAGCAGTGCCAGCTACTATGGCTACACCTTC.